The 6 T cell receptor beta chains reported below all come from one sample, sequenced in a study of T cells in Graves' hyperthyroidism and ophthalmopathy. TCR beta CDR3 regions were amplified from RNA. HTBI primers were used for first-round RT-PCR of the TCR CDR3. One entry per CDR3 protein, called by TCRdb with MiXCR from the multiplex PCR reads. This sample carries about 570,000 distinct CDR3 sequences, around 15% of them seen once, and the ten largest clones take roughly 14%. The sample consisted of blood. All receptors come from a woman aged 35 to 49 with Graves' hyperthyroidism.

The table lists this clonotype with a few counts. This rearrangement joins TRBV12-5 to TRBJ1-5, with D possibly TRBD1 on 5 matching bases. The V end lost 7 bases, the J end lost 0 bases, and 13 bases lay between the germline ends. The CDR3 length is 15 residues. Per germline, CDR1 LGHNT and CDR2 FRNRAP. The chain's CDR3 is CASALSGGSNQPQHF. CDR3 sequence (DNA): TGTGCTAGTGCCCTGAGTGGGGGTAGCAATCAGCCCCAGCATTTT.

The table lists this clonotype with many counts. This rearrangement joins TRBV5-1 to TRBJ2-1; a possible D gene is TRBD1 (6 bases). V shed 4 bases and J shed 8 bases, with 13 bases lying between them. Germline V lookup: CDR1 SGHRS, CDR2 YFSETQ. There are 13 residues in the CDR3. The CDR3 DNA is TGCGCCAGCAGCCTATACAGGGTGGATGAGCAGTTCTTC. Translated: CASSLYRVDEQFF.

This clonotype was observed at least ten times. The V call is TRBV2, the J call TRBJ1-4, with no clear D. The CDR3 totals 16 residues. V lost 3 bases, J lost 2 bases, and 13 bases lay in between. CDR1 is SNHLY and CDR2 is FYNNEI in the germline V gene. CDR3 nucleotides: TGTGCCAGCAGTGATCGAATTTCGGGGACTAATGAAAAACTGTTTTTT. Translating gives CASSDRISGTNEKLFF. The full variable domain, completed using reference TRBV2 and TRBJ1-4, is EPEVTQTPSHQVTQMGQEVILRCVPISNHLYFYWYRQILGQKVEFLVSFYNNEISEKSEIFDDQFSVERPDGSNFTLKIRSTKLEDSAMYFCASSDRISGTNEKLFFGSGTQLSVL.

Points on this clonotype: A much larger clone sits a single nucleotide away, making a read error possible. The chain's CDR3 is CVSSLWDGNYEQYF. The CDR3 DNA follows: TGTGTCAGCAGCCTCTGGGACGGCAATTACGAGCAGTACTTC. The J gene is TRBJ2-7, the V gene TRBV12-3 or TRBV12-4; D possibly uses TRBD1 or TRBD2 (5 bases each). The CDR3 is 14 residues long.

V and J are TRBV7-2 and TRBJ2-2; D gene unclear. This CDR3 has 14 residues. Germline CDR1 SGHTA, CDR2 FQGNSA. With 4 bases removed from V and 1 base from J, the gap between germline ends came to 7 bases. The CDR3 DNA reads as TGTGCCAGCAGCTGGCGCAAGAACACCGGGGAGCTGTTTTTT. It translates to CASSWRKNTGELFF.

Many counts were recorded for this clonotype. J is TRBJ1-2 and V is TRBV27, with 7 positions matching TRBD1. The CDR3 loop spans 13 amino acids. Germline trimming cut 5 bases from V and 4 bases from J; bases unmatched to any gene: 4. Germline V CDR1 and CDR2: MNHEY, SMNVEV (reference sequence). Here the CDR3 reads CASSRGHGYGYTF. CDR3 bases: TGTGCCAGCAGTAGGGGGCACGGCTATGGCTACACCTTC.